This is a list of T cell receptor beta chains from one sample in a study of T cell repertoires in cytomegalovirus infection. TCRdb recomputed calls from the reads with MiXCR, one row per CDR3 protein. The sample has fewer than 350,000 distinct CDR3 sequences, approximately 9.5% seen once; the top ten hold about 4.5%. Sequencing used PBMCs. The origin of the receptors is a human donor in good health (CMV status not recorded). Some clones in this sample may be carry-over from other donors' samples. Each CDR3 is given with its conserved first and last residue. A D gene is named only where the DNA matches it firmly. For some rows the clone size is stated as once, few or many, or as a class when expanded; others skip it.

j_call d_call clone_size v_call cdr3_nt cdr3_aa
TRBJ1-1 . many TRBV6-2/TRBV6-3 TGTGCCAGTGAAGCGGGGAACACTGAAGCTTTCTTT CASEAGNTEAFF
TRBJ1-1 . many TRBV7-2 TGTGCCAGCAGCTTAAGGACATTGCCCGAAGCTTTCTTT CASSLRTLPEAFF
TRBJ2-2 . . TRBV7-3 TGTGCCAGCAGCTTAATGACGGGCACCGGGGAGCTGTTTTTT CASSLMTGTGELFF
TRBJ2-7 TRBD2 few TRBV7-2 TGTGCCAGCAGCTTATCAAGATCCGGGACTAGCGGGAGTTGGTACTCTCGGGAGCAGTACTTC CASSLSRSGTSGSWYSREQYF
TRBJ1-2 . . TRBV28 TGTGCCAGCAGTTTAATGAGGGAGCGAGGCTATGGCTACACCTTC CASSLMRERGYGYTF
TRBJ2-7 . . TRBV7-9 TGTGCCAGCAGCTTCGGACAGCAGGGGCAGTACTTC CASSFGQQGQYF
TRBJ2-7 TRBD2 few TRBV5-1 TGCGCCAGCAGCTTGGAGGGACTAGCGGGGAGGTACGAGCAGTACTTC CASSLEGLAGRYEQYF
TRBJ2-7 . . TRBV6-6 TGTGCCAGCAGTTACGAAATGGGCTACGAGCAGTACTTC CASSYEMGYEQYF
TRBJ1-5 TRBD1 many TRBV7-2 TGTGCCAGCAGCCCTGGACAGGGTTATAGCAATCAGCCCCAGCATTTT CASSPGQGYSNQPQHF
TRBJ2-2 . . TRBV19 TGTGCCAGTAAGTTGGCCGGGGAGCTGTTTTTT CASKLAGELFF
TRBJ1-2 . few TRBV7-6 TGTGCCAGCAACCTCCGAGGTGGGAACTATGGCTACACCTTC CASNLRGGNYGYTF
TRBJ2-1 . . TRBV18 TGTGCCAGCTCATGGGGCAATATGCACAATGAGCAGTTCTTC CASSWGNMHNEQFF
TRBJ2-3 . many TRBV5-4 TGTGCCAGCAGCTCCGGTTCCCGGCAAAGACTTAGCACAGATACGCAGTATTTT CASSSGSRQRLSTDTQYF
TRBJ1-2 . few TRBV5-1 TGCGCCAGCAGCTTGGTCGGTGGGCAGAATGGCTACACCTTC CASSLVGGQNGYTF
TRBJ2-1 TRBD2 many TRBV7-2 TGTGCCAGCAGCGTCCTAGCGGCAAGCTCCTACAATGAGCAGTTCTTC CASSVLAASSYNEQFF
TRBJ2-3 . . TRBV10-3 TGTGCCATCAGTGGAGTCTTAGCGCACAGCACAGATACGCAGTATTTT CAISGVLAHSTDTQYF
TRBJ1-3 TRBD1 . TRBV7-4 TGTGCCAGCAGCTGGGCCGGGACAGGGTCTGGAAACACCATATATTTT CASSWAGTGSGNTIYF
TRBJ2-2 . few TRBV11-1 TGTGCCAGCAGCTTAAGAGGCCCTCAGAACACCGGGGAGCTGTTTTTT CASSLRGPQNTGELFF
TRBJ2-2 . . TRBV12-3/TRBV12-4 TGTGCCAGCAGTCCCGCCGGCAGGGAGGCCGGGGAGCTGTTTTTT CASSPAGREAGELFF
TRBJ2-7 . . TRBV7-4 TGTGCCAGCAGCTTACCCCCCGGTTACGAGCAGTACTTC CASSLPPGYEQYF
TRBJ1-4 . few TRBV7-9 TGTGCCAGCAGCCACCGGGGGGAGCGTGAAAAACTGTTTTTT CASSHRGEREKLFF
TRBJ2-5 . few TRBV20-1 TGCAGTGCTAGCGGCGGCGGGGCCCAGTACTTC CSASGGGAQYF
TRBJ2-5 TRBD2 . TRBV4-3 TGCGCCAGCAGTTTAGGTCCGGGACTAGGACAAGAGACCCAGTACTTC CASSLGPGLGQETQYF
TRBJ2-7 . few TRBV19 TGTGCCAGTAGTATTGAGGGGAATAGTGGGCAGTACTTC CASSIEGNSGQYF
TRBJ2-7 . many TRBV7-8 TGTGCCAGCAGCTTAGCCCGTCCCTCCATGGCTGATTCCTACGAGCAGTACTTC CASSLARPSMADSYEQYF
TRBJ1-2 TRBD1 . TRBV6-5 TGTGCCAGCAGTATGGGACAGGGGGTTGGGTATGGCTACACCTTC CASSMGQGVGYGYTF
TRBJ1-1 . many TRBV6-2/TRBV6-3 TGTGCCAGCAGCAACGGACACATGAACACTGAAGCTTTCTTT CASSNGHMNTEAFF
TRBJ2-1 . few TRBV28 TGTGCCAGCAGCGCTTGGGGAGGTAGGGGAAATGAGCAGTTCTTC CASSAWGGRGNEQFF
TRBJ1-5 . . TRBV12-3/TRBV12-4 TGTGCCAGCAGCAGTAACAGGGAGAGGGGTCAGCCCCAGCATTTT CASSSNRERGQPQHF
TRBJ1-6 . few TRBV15 TGTGCCACCGCGCTGGGCCCTAATTCACCCCTCCACTTT CATALGPNSPLHF
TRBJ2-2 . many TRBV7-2 TGTGCCAGCAGCCCCGGACAGATCAACACCGGGGAGCTGTTTTTT CASSPGQINTGELFF
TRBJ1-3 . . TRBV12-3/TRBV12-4 TGTGCCAGCAGTTTCATAATTGAGGGCACTGGAAACACCATATATTTT CASSFIIEGTGNTIYF
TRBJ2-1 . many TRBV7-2 TGTGCCAGCAGCTTTGAGACGGGAATCTACAATGAGCAGTTCTTC CASSFETGIYNEQFF
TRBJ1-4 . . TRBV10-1 TGCGCCAGCAGCGACGGGGCGAGCGAAAAACTGTTTTTT CASSDGASEKLFF
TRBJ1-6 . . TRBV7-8 TGTGCCAGCAGCTTAGAATCGGGGAGCTCCTATAATTCACCCCTCCACTTT CASSLESGSSYNSPLHF
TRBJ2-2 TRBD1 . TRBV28 TGTGCCAGCAGTTTACCCGACAGGGGGACCAGCGGGGAGCTGTTTTTT CASSLPDRGTSGELFF
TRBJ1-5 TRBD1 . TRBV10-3 TGTGCCATCAGTGAAGGACAGGTCAGCAATCAGTCCCAGCATTTT CAISEGQVSNQSQHF
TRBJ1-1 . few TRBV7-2 TGTGCCAGCAGCTTAAAATGGGGGGCTTTCTTT CASSLKWGAFF
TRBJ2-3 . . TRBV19 TGTGCCAGTAGTAACGATTACACAGATACGCAGTATTTT CASSNDYTDTQYF
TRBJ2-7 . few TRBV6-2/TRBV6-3 TGTGCCACCAGAGGAGGACCGGGACGGGGGGCTTACGAGCAGTACTTC CATRGGPGRGAYEQYF
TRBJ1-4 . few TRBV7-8 TGTGCCAGCAGCTTATACGGGGCAGACAATGAAAAACTGTTTTTT CASSLYGADNEKLFF
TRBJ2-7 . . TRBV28 TGTGCCAGCAATATATTAAACGGCGAGCAGTACTTC CASNILNGEQYF
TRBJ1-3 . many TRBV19 TGTGCCAGTAAAGGACAGTTAATCTCTGGAAACACCATATATTTT CASKGQLISGNTIYF
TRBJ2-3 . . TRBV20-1 TGCAGTGCTCACCGCACAGATACGCAGTATTTT CSAHRTDTQYF
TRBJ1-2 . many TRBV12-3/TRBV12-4 TGTGCCAGCAGTTTAGATCTCGGCTTCTATGGCTACACCTTC CASSLDLGFYGYTF
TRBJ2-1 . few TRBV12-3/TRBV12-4 TGTGCCAGCAGTTTAAGGTCAGGTAACTACAATGAGCAGTTCTTC CASSLRSGNYNEQFF
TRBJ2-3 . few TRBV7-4 TGTGCCAGCAGTCCGACAGCCCCTAGCACAGATACGCAGTATTTT CASSPTAPSTDTQYF
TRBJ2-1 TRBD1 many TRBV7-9 TGTGCCAGCAGCCCTGGACAGGGGGCCAATGAGCAGTTCTTC CASSPGQGANEQFF
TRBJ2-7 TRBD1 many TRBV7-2 TGTGCCAGCAGCTTAAGCGGTGGGACAGGGGCCTACGAGCAGTACTTC CASSLSGGTGAYEQYF
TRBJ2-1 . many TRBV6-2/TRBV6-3 TGTGCCAGCAGCCTGGCGGGGGCGCCGAGCTTAATCTTC CASSLAGAPSLIF
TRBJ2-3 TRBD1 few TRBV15 TGTGCCACCAGCAGAGATCGGCCAAGACAGGGGGGCCCCACAGATACGCAGTATTTT CATSRDRPRQGGPTDTQYF
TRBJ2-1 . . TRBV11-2 TGTGCCAGCAGCTTAAAAGGGACATCCTACAATGAGCAGTTCTTC CASSLKGTSYNEQFF
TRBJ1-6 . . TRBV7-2 TGTGCCAGCAGCTTACAGGACAGCCGCCCAAATTCACCCCTCCACTTT CASSLQDSRPNSPLHF
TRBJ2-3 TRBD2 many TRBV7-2 TGTGCCAGCAGCTTAGAGGGTAGCGGGAGGGGTGGGGCGCAGTATTTT CASSLEGSGRGGAQYF
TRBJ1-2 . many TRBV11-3 TGTGCCAGCAGCCGCCACCCCTATTTCGGGAAACGAAACTATGGCTACACCTTC CASSRHPYFGKRNYGYTF
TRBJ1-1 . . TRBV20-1 TGCAGTGCTAGAGAGACCCCCCGGGGGGGAACTGAAGCTTTCTTT CSARETPRGGTEAFF
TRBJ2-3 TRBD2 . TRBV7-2 TGTGCCAGCCTAGCGGGGGGGGCAGATACGCAGTATTTT CASLAGGADTQYF
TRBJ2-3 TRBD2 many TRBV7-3 TGTGCCAGCAGCTTAACGGGAGGGGTTACAGATACGCAGTATTTT CASSLTGGVTDTQYF